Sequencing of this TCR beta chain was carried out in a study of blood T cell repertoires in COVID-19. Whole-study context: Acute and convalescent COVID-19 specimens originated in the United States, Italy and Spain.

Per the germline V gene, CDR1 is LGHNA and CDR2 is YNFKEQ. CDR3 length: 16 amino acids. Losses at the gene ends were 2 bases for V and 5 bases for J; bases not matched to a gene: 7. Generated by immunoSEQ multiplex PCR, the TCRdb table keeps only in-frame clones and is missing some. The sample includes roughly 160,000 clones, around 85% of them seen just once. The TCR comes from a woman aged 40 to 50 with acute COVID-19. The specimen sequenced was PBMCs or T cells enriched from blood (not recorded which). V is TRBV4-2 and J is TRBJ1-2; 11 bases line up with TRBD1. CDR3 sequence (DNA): TGTGCCAGCAGCCAAAAGCCGGGACAGGGGGAATATGGCTACACCTTC. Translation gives CASSQKPGQGEYGYTF.